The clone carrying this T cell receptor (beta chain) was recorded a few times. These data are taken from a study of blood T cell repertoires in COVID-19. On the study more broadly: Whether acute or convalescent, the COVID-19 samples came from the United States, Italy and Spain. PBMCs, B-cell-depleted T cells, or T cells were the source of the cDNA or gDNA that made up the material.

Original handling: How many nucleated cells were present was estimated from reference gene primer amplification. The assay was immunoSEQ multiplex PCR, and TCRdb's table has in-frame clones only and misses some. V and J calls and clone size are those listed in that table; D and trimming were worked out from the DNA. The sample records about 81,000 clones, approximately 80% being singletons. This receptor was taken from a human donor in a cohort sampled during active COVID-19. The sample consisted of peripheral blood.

DNA for the CDR3: TGTGCCAGCAGACCCGGGGGGGCCCCCTACGAGCAGTACTTC. Residues: CASRPGGAPYEQYF. The V and J genes are TRBV5-6 and TRBJ2-7; 8 positions match TRBD2. V lost 5 bases to trimming and J lost 2 bases; unmatched junction nucleotides: 6. The CDR3 length is 14 residues. Germline V gives CDR1 SGHDT, CDR2 YYEEEE.